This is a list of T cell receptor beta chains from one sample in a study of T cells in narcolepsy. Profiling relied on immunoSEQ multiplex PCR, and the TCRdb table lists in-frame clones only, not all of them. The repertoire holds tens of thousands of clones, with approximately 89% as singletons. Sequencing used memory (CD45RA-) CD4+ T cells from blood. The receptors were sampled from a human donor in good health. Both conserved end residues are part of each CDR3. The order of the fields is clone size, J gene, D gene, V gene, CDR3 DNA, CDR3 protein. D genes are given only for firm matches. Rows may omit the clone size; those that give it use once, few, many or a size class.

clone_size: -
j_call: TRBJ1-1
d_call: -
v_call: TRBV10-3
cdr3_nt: TGTGCCATCAGTGCTGGGGGAAGGAACACTGAAGCTTTCTTT
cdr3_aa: CAISAGGRNTEAFF

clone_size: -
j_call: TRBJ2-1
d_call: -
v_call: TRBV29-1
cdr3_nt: TGCAGCGTTCCCGACAGGTTGACCTACAATGAGCAGTTCTTC
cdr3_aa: CSVPDRLTYNEQFF

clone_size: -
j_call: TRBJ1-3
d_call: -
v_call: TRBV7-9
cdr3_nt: TGTGCCAGCAGCTTAATAGGCAAGCGGTTCGGAAACACCATATATTTT
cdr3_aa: CASSLIGKRFGNTIYF

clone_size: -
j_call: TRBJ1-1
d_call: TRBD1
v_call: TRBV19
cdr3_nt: TGTGCCAGTAGTAGACAGGGACTGAACACTGAAGCTTTCTTT
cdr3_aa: CASSRQGLNTEAFF

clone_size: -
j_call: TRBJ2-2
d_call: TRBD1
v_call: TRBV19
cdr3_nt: TGTGCCAGTAGTATCCGGACAGGATCGAACACCGGGGAGCTGTTTTTT
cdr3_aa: CASSIRTGSNTGELFF

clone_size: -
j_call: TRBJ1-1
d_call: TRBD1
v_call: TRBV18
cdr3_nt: TGTGCCAGCTCACCCGATATAACAGGGGTAAACCTCAACACTGAAGCTTTCTTT
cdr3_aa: CASSPDITGVNLNTEAFF

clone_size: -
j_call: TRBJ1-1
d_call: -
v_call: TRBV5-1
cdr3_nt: TGCGCCAGCAGCTTGACGGACTATGAAGCTTTCTTT
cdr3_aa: CASSLTDYEAFF

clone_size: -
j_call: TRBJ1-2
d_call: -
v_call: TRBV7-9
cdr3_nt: TGTGCCAGCAGCTTTAATAGGGGAGGCTACACCTTC
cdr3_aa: CASSFNRGGYTF

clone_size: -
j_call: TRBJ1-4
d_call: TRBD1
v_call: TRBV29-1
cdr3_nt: TGCAGCGTTGTGGACAGGGCTAATGAAAAACTGTTTTTT
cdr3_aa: CSVVDRANEKLFF

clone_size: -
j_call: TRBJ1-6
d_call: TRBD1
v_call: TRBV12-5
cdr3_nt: TGTGCTAGTGGTTTCTGGACAGGGGGCTATAATTCACCCCTCCACTTT
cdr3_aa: CASGFWTGGYNSPLHF

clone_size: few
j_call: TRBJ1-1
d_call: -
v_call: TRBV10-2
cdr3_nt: TGCGCCAGCAGAGCGGGTATAAACACTGAAGCTTTCTTT
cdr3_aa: CASRAGINTEAFF

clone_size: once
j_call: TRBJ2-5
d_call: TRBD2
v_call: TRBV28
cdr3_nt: TGTGCCAGCGAAGGCGGGAGCCCAGAGACCCAGTACTTC
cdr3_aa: CASEGGSPETQYF

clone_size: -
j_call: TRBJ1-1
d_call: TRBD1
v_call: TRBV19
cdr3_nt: TGTGCCAGTAGTACCCGGGGCAGGGGGCCTAATTTAGGAAACACTGAAGCTTTCTTT
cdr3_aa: CASSTRGRGPNLGNTEAFF

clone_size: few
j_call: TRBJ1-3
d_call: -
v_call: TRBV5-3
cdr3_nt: TGTGCCAGAAGCCCACGCCAGGGCTCTGGAAACACCATATATTTT
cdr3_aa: CARSPRQGSGNTIYF

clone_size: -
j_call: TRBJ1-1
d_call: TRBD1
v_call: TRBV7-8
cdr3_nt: TGTGCCAGCAGCACGGGACAGGGGGCGGAAACTGAAGCTTTCTTT
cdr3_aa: CASSTGQGAETEAFF

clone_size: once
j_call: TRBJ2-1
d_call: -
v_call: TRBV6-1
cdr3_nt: TGTGCCAGCAGTGGAGGGCAGACCAGATCCAATGAGCAGTTCTTC
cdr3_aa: CASSGGQTRSNEQFF

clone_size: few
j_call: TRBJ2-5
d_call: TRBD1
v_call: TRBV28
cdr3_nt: TGTGCCAGCAGAAGCGGACAGGACGGGAAGACCCAGTACTTC
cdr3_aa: CASRSGQDGKTQYF

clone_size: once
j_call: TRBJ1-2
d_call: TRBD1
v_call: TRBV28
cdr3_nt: TGTGCCAGCAGATTTACGGGACAGTACAGCGGCTACACCTTC
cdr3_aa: CASRFTGQYSGYTF

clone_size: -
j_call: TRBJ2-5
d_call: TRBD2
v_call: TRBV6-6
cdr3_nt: TGTGCCAGCATCCTAGCGGGAGGGGGGGAGACCCAGTACTTC
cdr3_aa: CASILAGGGETQYF

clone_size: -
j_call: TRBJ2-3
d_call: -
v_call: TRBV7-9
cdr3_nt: TGTGCCAGCAGTCACACAGATACGCAGTATTTT
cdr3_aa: CASSHTDTQYF

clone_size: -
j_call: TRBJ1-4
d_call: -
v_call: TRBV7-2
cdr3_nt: TGTGCCAGCAGCCGTGACATGGTAAATGAAAAACTGTTTTTT
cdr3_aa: CASSRDMVNEKLFF

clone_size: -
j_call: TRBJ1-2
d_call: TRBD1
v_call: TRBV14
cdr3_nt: TGTGCCAGCAGCCCTTCTCCAGGGGGGTACTATGGCTACACCTTC
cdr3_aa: CASSPSPGGYYGYTF

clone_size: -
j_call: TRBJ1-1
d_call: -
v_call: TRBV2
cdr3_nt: TGTGCCAGCAGAGCCCAGGGTCCAACGGCTGAAGCTTTCTTT
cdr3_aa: CASRAQGPTAEAFF

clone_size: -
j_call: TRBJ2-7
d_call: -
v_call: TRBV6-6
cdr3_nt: TGTGCCAGCAGTCCCGGGACGAGGGGCTACGAGCAGTACTTC
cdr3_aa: CASSPGTRGYEQYF

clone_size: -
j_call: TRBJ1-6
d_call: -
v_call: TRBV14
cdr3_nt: TGTGCCAGCAGCCAACTACAGGGTGTGTTATCACCCCTCCACTTT
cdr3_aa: CASSQLQGVLSPLHF

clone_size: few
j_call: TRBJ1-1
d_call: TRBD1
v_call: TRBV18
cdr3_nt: TGTGCCAGCTCACCCGGGACAGGGGGATTGGGCACTGAAGCTTTCTTT
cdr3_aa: CASSPGTGGLGTEAFF

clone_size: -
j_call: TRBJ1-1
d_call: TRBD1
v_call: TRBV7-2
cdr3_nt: TGTGCCAGCACCACTAGTGGGACAGCGATCGGAGCTTTCTTT
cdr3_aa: CASTTSGTAIGAFF

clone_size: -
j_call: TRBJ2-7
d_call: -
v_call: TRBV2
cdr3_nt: TGTGCCACCGGCGGGACGAGGAGCTCCTACGAGCAGTACTTC
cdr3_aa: CATGGTRSSYEQYF

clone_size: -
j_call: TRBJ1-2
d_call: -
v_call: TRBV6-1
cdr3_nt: TGTGCCAGCAGCCAAAAAGGGGAGGGCTACACCTTC
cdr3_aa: CASSQKGEGYTF

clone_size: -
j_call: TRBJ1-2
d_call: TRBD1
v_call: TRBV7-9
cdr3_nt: TGTGCCAGCAGCTTAGAGGGGGCGATTGGCTACACCTTC
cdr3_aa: CASSLEGAIGYTF

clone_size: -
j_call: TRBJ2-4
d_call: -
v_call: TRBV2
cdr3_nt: TGTGCCAGCAGTGGTATAGCCAAAAACATTCAGTACTTC
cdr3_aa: CASSGIAKNIQYF

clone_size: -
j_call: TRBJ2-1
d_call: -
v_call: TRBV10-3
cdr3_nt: TGTGCCATCAGTGATCCCGTGAAGCGCGGCTACAATGAGCAGTTCTTC
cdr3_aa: CAISDPVKRGYNEQFF

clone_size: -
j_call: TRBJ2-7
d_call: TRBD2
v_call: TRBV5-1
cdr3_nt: TGCGCCAGCAGCACCTTAGCGGGGGGGAACGAGCAGTACTTC
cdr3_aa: CASSTLAGGNEQYF

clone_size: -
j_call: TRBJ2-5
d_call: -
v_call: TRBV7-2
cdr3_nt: TGTGCCAGCAGCTTAGATCAGGGGAGAGAGACCCAGTACTTC
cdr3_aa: CASSLDQGRETQYF

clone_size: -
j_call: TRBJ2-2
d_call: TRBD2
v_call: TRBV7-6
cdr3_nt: TGTGCCAGCACCTTGTACGCCGGACTAGCGGGCATCGGGAACACCGGGGAGCTGTTTTTT
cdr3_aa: CASTLYAGLAGIGNTGELFF

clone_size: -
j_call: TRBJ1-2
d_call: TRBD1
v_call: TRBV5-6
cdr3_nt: TGTGCCAGCAGCGGATTAGACAGGGTGGGACATGGCTACACCTTC
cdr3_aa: CASSGLDRVGHGYTF

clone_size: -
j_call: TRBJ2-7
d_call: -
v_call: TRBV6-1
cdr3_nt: TGTGCCAGCAACCCAGCTGGGGGCAACGAGCAGTACTTC
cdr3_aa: CASNPAGGNEQYF

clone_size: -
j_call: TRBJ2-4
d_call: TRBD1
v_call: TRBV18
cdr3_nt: TGTGCCAGCTCACCTCGCGAGGGGGCGATGGCCAAAAACATTCAGTACTTC
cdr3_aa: CASSPREGAMAKNIQYF

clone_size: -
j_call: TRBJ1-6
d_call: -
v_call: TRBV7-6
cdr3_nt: TGTGCCAGCAGCTTAGACAGGGTAGTTAGCTCCTATAATTCACCCCTCCACTTT
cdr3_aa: CASSLDRVVSSYNSPLHF

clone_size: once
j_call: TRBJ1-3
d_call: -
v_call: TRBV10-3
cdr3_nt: TGTGCCATCAGGACACAGGGTTCTGGAAACACCATATATTTT
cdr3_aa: CAIRTQGSGNTIYF

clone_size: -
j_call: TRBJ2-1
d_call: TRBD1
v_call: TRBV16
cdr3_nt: TGTGCCAGCAGCCATGACCCGGACAGGGGTTACAATGAGCAGTTCTTC
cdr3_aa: CASSHDPDRGYNEQFF

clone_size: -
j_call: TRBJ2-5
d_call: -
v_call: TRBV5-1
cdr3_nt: TGCGCCAGCAGCTTGCCCTCCCAAGAGACCCAGTACTTC
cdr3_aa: CASSLPSQETQYF

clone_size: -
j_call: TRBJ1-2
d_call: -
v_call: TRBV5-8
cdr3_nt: TGTGCCAGCAGCTCGCCTGGGGAAGTGTATGGCTACACCTTC
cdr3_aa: CASSSPGEVYGYTF

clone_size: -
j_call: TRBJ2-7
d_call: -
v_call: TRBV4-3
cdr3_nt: TGCGCCAGCAGCTTAAGACGGGGAATGGGCATCCACGAGCAGTACTTC
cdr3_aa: CASSLRRGMGIHEQYF

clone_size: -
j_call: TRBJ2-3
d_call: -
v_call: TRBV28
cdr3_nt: TGTGCCAGCAGTTTGTCTAACACGGGCGCAGATACGCAGTATTTT
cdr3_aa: CASSLSNTGADTQYF

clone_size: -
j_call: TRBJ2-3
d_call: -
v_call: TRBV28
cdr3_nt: TGTGCCAGCAGCGAGGCCCAGGGTTTAGGAGATACGCAGTATTTT
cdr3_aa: CASSEAQGLGDTQYF

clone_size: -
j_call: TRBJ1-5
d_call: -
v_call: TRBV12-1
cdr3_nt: TGTGCCAGCAGCTTTAAGGGTTTTCAGCCCCAGCATTTT
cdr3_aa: CASSFKGFQPQHF

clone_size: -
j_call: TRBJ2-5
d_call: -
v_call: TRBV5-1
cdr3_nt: TGCGCCAGCAGAGGAGGAGGAGGGGCCTGGGAGACCCAGTACTTC
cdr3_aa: CASRGGGGAWETQYF

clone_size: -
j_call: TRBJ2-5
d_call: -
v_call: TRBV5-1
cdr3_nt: TGCGCCAGCAGCTTAGGGGTCGCGGGGACCTTACAAGAGACCCAGTACTTC
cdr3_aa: CASSLGVAGTLQETQYF

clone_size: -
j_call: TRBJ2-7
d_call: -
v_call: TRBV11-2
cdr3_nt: TGTGCCAGCAGCCCCGTGTGGAACTTC
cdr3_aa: CASSPVWNF

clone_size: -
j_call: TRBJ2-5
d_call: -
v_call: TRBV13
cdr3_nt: TGTGCCAGCAGCTTAGGAGTTGGGGGAGGAGGGGAGACCCAGTACTTC
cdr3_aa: CASSLGVGGGGETQYF

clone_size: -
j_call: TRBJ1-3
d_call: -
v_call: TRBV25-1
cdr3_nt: TGTGCCAGCAGGCCTACGGGGGGCCGAACTGGAAACACCATATATTTT
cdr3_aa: CASRPTGGRTGNTIYF

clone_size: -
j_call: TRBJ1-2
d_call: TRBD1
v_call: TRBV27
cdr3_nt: TGTGCCAGCAGTTTCTTGGGACAGCCTAACTATGGCTACACCTTC
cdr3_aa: CASSFLGQPNYGYTF

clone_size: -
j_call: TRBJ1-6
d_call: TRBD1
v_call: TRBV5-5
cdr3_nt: TGTGCCAGCAGCTTGGAGGGAGACAGGGTCTATTCACCCCTCCACTTT
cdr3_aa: CASSLEGDRVYSPLHF

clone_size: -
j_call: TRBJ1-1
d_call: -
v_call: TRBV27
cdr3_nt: TGTGCCAGCAGTTTTACCGGTCGGATGAACACTGAAGCTTTCTTT
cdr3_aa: CASSFTGRMNTEAFF

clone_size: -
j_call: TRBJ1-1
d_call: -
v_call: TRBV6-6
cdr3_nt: TGTGCCAGCAGACAGGACGGAATCACTGAAGCTTTCTTT
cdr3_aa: CASRQDGITEAFF

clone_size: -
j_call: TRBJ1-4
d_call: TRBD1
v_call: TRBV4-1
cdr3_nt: TGCGACAGCAGCCCCTTGGGGACAGGGGGCACTAATGAAAAACTGTTTTTT
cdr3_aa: CDSSPLGTGGTNEKLFF

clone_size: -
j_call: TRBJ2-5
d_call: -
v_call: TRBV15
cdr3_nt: TGTGCCACCAGCAGAAACTTCGGGGGTCAAGAGACCCAGTACTTC
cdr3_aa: CATSRNFGGQETQYF

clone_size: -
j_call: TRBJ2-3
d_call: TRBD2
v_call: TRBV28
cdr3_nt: TGTGCCAGCAGCCCCGAACTAGCGCTGAGCACAGATACGCAGTATTTT
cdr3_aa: CASSPELALSTDTQYF